The 32 T cell receptor beta chains presented below share a single source sample, sequenced in a study of blood T cell repertoires in COVID-19 (dated by TCRdb to the early 2020s). Library creation used the immunoSEQ multiplex PCR assay. Imported from immuneACCESS, the table was reduced by TCRdb to in-frame sequences with V and J called. These copies leave out some clones; in studies compared against another copy, an unresolved V gene accounts for under half, and the cause of the remainder is not known. This sample comprises over 250,000 clones, approximately 89% of them detected only once. The ten largest account for over 7.5% of the sample. The sample comprised peripheral blood. The receptor set was obtained from a middle-aged man who had recovered from COVID-19.

CDR3 DNA sequence: TGTGCCAGCAGCGGACCGGGACTAGCGGTTTACAATGAGCAGTTCTTC. Protein product: CASSGPGLAVYNEQFF. The chain employs TRBV11-2 and TRBJ2-1; the match to TRBD2 covers 11 bases. Germline lookup yields CDR1 SGHAT and CDR2 FQNNGV. This CDR3 has 16 amino acids. V trimming: 5 bases; J trimming: 4 bases; junction bases outside the gene matches: 7.

The chain has TRBV23-1 and TRBJ2-7; a possible D gene is TRBD2 (6 bases). TRBV23-1 is an open reading frame whose function is uncertain. The CDR3 runs 14 residues. The V end lost 3 bases, the J end lost 4 bases, and 13 bases lay between the germline ends. The CDR3 sequence: CASSHPVGGYEQYF. DNA for the CDR3: TGCGCCAGCAGTCACCCGGTGGGGGGATACGAGCAGTACTTC.

The chain employs TRBV3-1 (or the pseudogene TRBV3-2) and TRBJ1-5; unclear D gene. The CDR3 spans 15 residues. Trimming took off 4 bases at V and 4 bases at J, with 14 bases between the two ends. CDR1 and CDR2 from the germline V gene are LGHDT and YNNKEL (reference sequence). In DNA form, the CDR3 reads TGTGCCAGCAGCCCCGAACGGCGGAAGAATCAGCCCCAGCATTTT. The encoded protein is CASSPERRKNQPQHF.

The chain joins TRBV11-1 to TRBJ2-7; TRBD2 might be the D (6 bases). Trimming removed 7 bases from V and 3 bases from J, with 19 bases in between. This CDR3 is built from 15 residues. The germline gives CDR1 SGHAT, CDR2 FQDESV (reference sequence). CDR3 region: CASTHSGLGNYEQYF. CDR3 in DNA: TGTGCCAGCACCCACTCGGGACTTGGCAACTACGAGCAGTACTTC.

This clone was seen a handful of times. V and J are TRBV9 and TRBJ2-6; D unresolved. The CDR3 is 16 residues long. Germline lookup yields CDR1 SGDLS and CDR2 YYNGEE. V was shortened by 4 bases and J by 0 bases, with 11 bases between the two germline ends. Here the CDR3 reads CASSPLGGSGANVLTF. The CDR3 DNA reads TGTGCCAGCAGCCCCCTAGGTGGCTCTGGGGCCAACGTCCTGACTTTC.

This chain connects TRBV4-2 to TRBJ2-3; tentatively, D is TRBD1 (6 bases). The ends were cut back, 0 bases at V and 3 bases at J, with 10 bases in the middle. The CDR3 has 15 residues. Germline assignment: CDR1 LGHNA and CDR2 YNFKEQ. CDR3 DNA sequence: TGTGCCAGCAGCCAAGAGTACAGGGATACAGATACGCAGTATTTT. Its translation is CASSQEYRDTDTQYF.

The chain has TRBV10-3 and TRBJ2-5; 7 nucleotides align to TRBD2. Germline V lookup: CDR1 ENHRY, CDR2 SYGVKD. J was trimmed by 5 bases and V by 10 bases; bases with no gene match: 4. This CDR3 has 11 amino acids. CDR3 bases: TGTGCCACCGGCGGGAGTGAGACCCAGTACTTC. It encodes CATGGSETQYF.

This chain links TRBV9 with TRBJ2-5; 11 nucleotides agree with TRBD2. V shed 2 bases and J 4 bases; nucleotides not matched to a gene: 10. Germline V gives CDR1 SGDLS, CDR2 YYNGEE. The CDR3 spans 17 residues. CDR3 bases: TGTGCCAGCAGCGTTATTAGCGGGGGGGCCGCAGGAGAGACCCAGTACTTC. It specifies CASSVISGGAAGETQYF.

This clone was seen a few times. The genes are TRBV7-2 and TRBJ2-5, with 9 bases matching TRBD1. The germline V gene encodes CDR1 SGHTA and CDR2 FQGNSA. The J segment lost 4 bases and the V segment lost 10 bases, leaving 13 bases of the junction unmatched. The CDR3 extends over 15 amino acids. Here the CDR3 reads CATREQGAYRETQYF. DNA for the CDR3: TGTGCCACACGCGAACAGGGGGCGTACCGAGAGACCCAGTACTTC.

The rearrangement uses TRBV19 and TRBJ1-1, with TRBD1 matching 7 bases. The ends lost 4 bases at V and 0 bases at J; junction bases unmatched: 2. The CDR3 consists of 14 residues. CDR1 LNHDA and CDR2 SQIVND come from the germline V gene (reference sequence). CDR3 in amino acids: CASSKDRVNTEAFF. For the CDR3, the DNA is TGTGCCAGTAGTAAAGACAGGGTGAACACTGAAGCTTTCTTT.

This clone was seen a few times. This chain joins TRBV6-5 and TRBJ2-1; D may be TRBD1 (6 bases). Germline values: CDR1 MNHEY, CDR2 SVGAGI. V was pared by 4 bases and J by 3 bases, with 13 bases between. This CDR3 region has 15 residues. CDR3 DNA: TGTGCCAGCAGTTTGAGCTGGACAGTCTACAATGAGCAGTTCTTC. It translates to CASSLSWTVYNEQFF.

This chain joins TRBV29-1 and TRBJ1-2, with D possibly TRBD1 on 6 matching bases. The CDR3 is 11 amino acids. Germline V gene data show CDR1 as SQVTM and CDR2 as ANQGSEA. The germline V and J ends were trimmed by 6 bases and 3 bases, with 8 bases remaining between them. In DNA, the CDR3 is TGCAGCGTCTCAGGGGACTATGGCTACACCTTC. Protein sequence: CSVSGDYGYTF.

This rearrangement joins TRBV5-6 to TRBJ1-5; 9 nucleotides match TRBD1. Germline values: CDR1 SGHDT, CDR2 YYEEEE. The J segment lost 1 base and the V segment lost 0 bases, leaving 2 bases of the junction unmatched. The CDR3 loop spans 16 amino acids. The DNA of the CDR3 is TGTGCCAGCAGCTTGGGGGGACAGGGAAGCAATCAGCCCCAGCATTTT. The encoded protein is CASSLGGQGSNQPQHF.

V is TRBV20-1 and J is TRBJ1-5, with D possibly TRBD1 on 6 matching bases. V shed 3 bases and J shed 6 bases, with 12 bases lying between them. This CDR3 spans 13 amino acids. From germline, CDR1 is DFQATT and CDR2 SNEGSKA (reference sequence). CDR3 sequence: CSASLGAPQPQHF. The CDR3 bases are TGCAGTGCTAGTTTGGGGGCTCCTCAGCCCCAGCATTTT.

V usage is TRBV5-1 and J usage is TRBJ1-1, with 7 bases matching TRBD1. The J segment lost 2 bases and the V segment lost 4 bases, leaving 14 bases of the junction unmatched. Germline V gives CDR1 SGHRS, CDR2 YFSETQ. The CDR3 has 17 residues. CDR3 in amino acids: CASSPPLASGGNTEAFF. The CDR3 nucleotides read TGCGCCAGCAGCCCTCCCCTAGCGTCAGGGGGAAACACTGAAGCTTTCTTT.

With regard to this clone: Other nucleotide sequences from this sample produce the same CDR3. V usage is TRBV29-1 and J usage is TRBJ2-3; maybe TRBD2 (6 bases). The germline V gene encodes CDR1 SQVTM and CDR2 ANQGSEA. The CDR3 covers 12 residues. The germline V and J ends were trimmed by 2 bases and 3 bases, with 6 bases remaining between them. For the CDR3, the DNA is TGCAGCGTTGAACGGGGGACAGATACGCAGTATTTT. It translates to CSVERGTDTQYF.

The chain has TRBV24-1 and TRBJ2-1, with 7 bases lining up with TRBD1. The CDR3 extends over 15 amino acids. The germline gives CDR1 KGHDR, CDR2 SFDVKD. V shed 3 bases and J 8 bases; nucleotides not matched to a gene: 9. CDR3 coding DNA: TGTGCCACCAGTGATCGAGGGTCTGACAGGGATGAGCAGTTCTTC. Translation gives CATSDRGSDRDEQFF.

This clone has ten or more counts. This chain links TRBV7-9 with TRBJ1-1; D might be TRBD1 (5 bases). The CDR3 length is 14 residues. CDR1 is SEHNR and CDR2 is FQNEAQ in the germline V gene (reference sequence). The ends were cut back, 10 bases at V and 8 bases at J, with 23 bases in the middle. The CDR3 protein is CAISAAGPGREAFF. In nucleotides, the CDR3 is TGTGCCATTTCGGCGGCGGGACCCGGCAGAGAAGCTTTCTTT.

The chain carries TRBV12-3 or TRBV12-4 and TRBJ2-7; tentative D call: TRBD2 (6 bases). Trimming cost V 5 bases and J 3 bases, with 11 bases left between them. The length of the CDR3 is 13 residues. The CDR3 spells CASSQGLNYEQYF. The CDR3 region has the DNA TGTGCCAGCAGTCAAGGACTAAACTACGAGCAGTACTTC.

The chain is built from TRBV29-1 and TRBJ1-5; TRBD1 is a possible D gene (5 bases). The germline V and J ends were trimmed by 4 bases and 1 base, with 5 bases remaining between them. In germline, CDR1 is SQVTM, CDR2 ANQGSEA. There are 12 residues in the CDR3. The CDR3 region has the DNA TGCAGCGTTGGGACAAGCAATCAGCCCCAGCATTTT. It specifies CSVGTSNQPQHF.

The chain has TRBV6-2 or TRBV6-3 and TRBJ2-4, with 10 bases identical to TRBD1. Germline V lookup: CDR1 MNHEY, CDR2 SVGEGT. Trimming removed 5 bases from V and 6 bases from J; junction bases left unmatched: 10. The CDR3 sequence is 16 residues long. The CDR3 DNA reads as TGTGCCAGCAGTACCGACAGGGGGCGCTTTCGAAACATTCAGTACTTC. It translates to CASSTDRGRFRNIQYF.

CDR3 sequence reads: CASSPRGGPGNEQFF. The CDR3 coding sequence is TGTGCCAGCTCACCACGGGGGGGGCCGGGCAATGAGCAGTTCTTC. V and J are TRBV18 and TRBJ2-1, with D tentatively TRBD2 (7 bases). Per the germline V gene, CDR1 is KGHSH and CDR2 is LQKENI. The CDR3 covers 15 residues. V lost 1 base and J 6 bases, leaving 13 bases between the germline ends.

The rearrangement joins TRBV29-1 to TRBJ1-2, with D unclear. Trimming took off 0 bases at V and 7 bases at J, with 12 bases between the two ends. Germline CDR1 SQVTM, CDR2 ANQGSEA. This CDR3 contains 13 residues. The CDR3 region has the DNA TGCAGCGTTGAAGATCCCCGGTTTCGTGGCTACACCTTC. As protein: CSVEDPRFRGYTF.

In its sample, this clone was seen a few times. The V call is TRBV7-2, the J call TRBJ2-3, with D hard to call. Germline V gene data show CDR1 as SGHTA and CDR2 as FQGNSA. Trimming took 2 bases from V and 9 from J, leaving 9 bases between them. The length of the CDR3 is 12 residues. The CDR3 sequence: CASSLMYETQYF. The CDR3 nucleotides are TGTGCCAGCAGCTTAATGTATGAGACGCAGTATTTT.

J is TRBJ2-1 and V is TRBV11-2, with a tentative D call TRBD1 (5 bases). The CDR3 length is 13 residues. V lost 6 bases to trimming and J lost 8 bases, with 14 bases between them. Germline values: CDR1 SGHAT, CDR2 FQNNGV. DNA of the CDR3: TGTGCCAGCAGATCTCTGGGGCGTCATGAGCAGTTCTTC. Amino acid sequence: CASRSLGRHEQFF. The entire variable domain, with the rest obtained from reference TRBV11-2 and TRBJ2-1, is as follows: EAGVAQSPRYKIIEKRQSVAFWCNPISGHATLYWYQQILGQGPKLLIQFQNNGVVDDSQLPKDRFSAERLKGVDSTLKIQPAKLEDSAVYLCASRSLGRHEQFFGPGTRLTVL.

There are a few counts of this clone. Here the CDR3 reads CASSSPLLAENTDTQYF. The CDR3 nucleotides are TGTGCCAGCAGCTCCCCACTACTAGCGGAGAACACAGATACGCAGTATTTT. V is TRBV7-8 and J is TRBJ2-3, with 8 bases identical to TRBD2. Trimming at V came to 4 bases and at J to 2 bases, leaving 11 bases not matched to a gene. The CDR3 runs 17 residues. From germline, CDR1 is SGHVS and CDR2 FQNEAQ.

The chain uses TRBV27 and TRBJ2-3; D remains unclear. The CDR3 covers 14 residues. Deletions cut 0 bases from V and 4 bases from J, with 8 bases between. Per germline, CDR1 MNHEY and CDR2 SMNVEV (reference sequence). The CDR3 DNA reads as TGTGCCAGCAGTTTATCTAGTCTCTCAGATACGCAGTATTTT. Its translation: CASSLSSLSDTQYF.

This chain links TRBV5-1 with TRBJ2-2; 7 bases match TRBD2. Germline values: CDR1 SGHRS, CDR2 YFSETQ. The ends lost 4 bases at V and 3 bases at J; junction bases unmatched: 9. The CDR3 has 16 residues. CDR3 sequence: CASSETGRGDTGELFF. The CDR3 nucleotides read TGCGCCAGCAGCGAAACGGGGAGGGGTGACACCGGGGAGCTGTTTTTT.

This clone was observed once. The chain has TRBV6-2 or TRBV6-3 and TRBJ2-5, with TRBD2 matching 12 bases. This CDR3 is built from 16 residues. Germline V gene data show CDR1 as MNHEY and CDR2 as SVGEGT. With V trimmed by 6 bases and J by 2 bases, 7 bases remained unmatched. Written as DNA, the CDR3 is TGTGCCAGCAGCAGGGCGACTAGCGGGGGACAAGAGACCCAGTACTTC. Amino acids: CASSRATSGGQETQYF.

The chain carries TRBV11-2 and TRBJ1-3, with 8 bases aligning to TRBD1. J gave up 4 bases and V 2 bases, and 7 bases lay outside the gene matches. This CDR3 has 16 residues. CDR1 and CDR2 from the germline V gene are SGHAT and FQNNGV. The CDR3 region has the DNA TGTGCCAGCAGCTTAATTGGACAGGGACCAGGAAACACCATATATTTT. This codes for CASSLIGQGPGNTIYF.

Only one count was recorded for this clone. The chain joins TRBV5-1 to TRBJ2-3; D uncertain. The CDR3 spans 15 residues. Trimming took 4 bases from V and 2 from J, leaving 14 bases between them. In germline, CDR1 is SGHRS, CDR2 YFSETQ. CDR3 region: CASSLNWATTDTQYF. DNA of the CDR3: TGCGCCAGCAGCCTTAATTGGGCCACCACAGATACGCAGTATTTT.

The rearrangement joins TRBV5-1 to TRBJ1-2, with a weak D call TRBD1 (6 bases). Trimming took off 4 bases at V and 1 base at J, with 11 bases between the two ends. The CDR3 has 14 residues. Germline V gene data show CDR1 as SGHRS and CDR2 as YFSETQ. CDR3 in DNA: TGCGCCAGCAGCGTGGACAGAGTTAACTATGGCTACACCTTC. Its protein product is CASSVDRVNYGYTF.